This T cell receptor beta chain was captured in a study of CD8 T cells in ankylosing spondylitis. The germline V gene has CDR1 LNHDA and CDR2 SQIVND (reference sequence). The CDR3 is made up of 15 amino acids. The V and J ends lost 3 bases and 0 bases respectively, with 9 bases between them. Quantitative 5'-RACE with molecular barcodes was used to make the TCR beta libraries. Via MiXCR, TCRdb re-called the 5' RACE reads, giving one row per CDR3 protein. Among about 450,000 distinct CDR3 sequences listed, roughly 26% were seen once. This clonotype was recorded a few times. Its antigen is not identified. General study results and limits: The study identified a TCR beta motif of several highly homologous variants that appeared characteristic of ankylosing spondylitis blood. Clones linked with disease were CD8+ and fairly uncommon in the peripheral blood.

Sequencing input: blood, either unsorted or a sorted T cell fraction (not recorded which). The chain combines TRBV19 with TRBJ2-1; perhaps TRBD2 as D (5 bases). The source is a male donor with ankylosing spondylitis. The CDR3 here is CASSIQDFSYNEQFF. DNA for the CDR3: TGTGCCAGTAGTATCCAGGACTTCTCCTACAATGAGCAGTTCTTC.